These 25 T cell receptor beta chains share one sample of origin, sequenced in a study of blood T cell repertoires in COVID-19 (dated by TCRdb to 2018 to 2020). Libraries were made using the immunoSEQ multiplex PCR assay. Drawn from immuneACCESS, this table holds only the in-frame rearrangements with V and J called that TCRdb kept. Clones are partly lost; checked studies trace under half to an unresolved V gene and leave the rest unexplained. This sample holds some 170,000 clones; more than 85% were observed only once. Of the sample, over 0.95% falls within the top ten clones. Sequencing was performed on PBMCs or T cells enriched from blood (not recorded which). These receptors were taken from a human donor with acute COVID-19. The donor label of this sample is uncertain.

The chain uses TRBV10-3 and TRBJ1-6; TRBD1 might be the D (5 bases). Germline loops: CDR1 ENHRY, CDR2 SYGVKD. CDR3 size: 15 residues. V gave up 6 bases and J gave up 7 bases, with 16 bases separating them. The CDR3 loop is CAISPQGLENSPLHF. CDR3 coding DNA: TGTGCCATCAGCCCGCAGGGCCTGGAGAATTCACCCCTCCACTTT.

The J gene is TRBJ1-5, the V gene TRBV4-3; the match to TRBD1 covers 8 bases. Germline CDR1 and CDR2: LGHNA and YSLEER. The ends lost 0 bases at V and 5 bases at J; junction bases unmatched: 6. The CDR3 spans 16 residues. CDR3 sequence reads: CASSQDSDRAYQPQHF. The CDR3 DNA is TGCGCCAGCAGCCAAGACTCGGACAGGGCCTATCAGCCCCAGCATTTT.

The J gene is TRBJ1-4, the V gene TRBV30, with D possibly TRBD1 on 6 matching bases. The CDR3 has 13 residues. Trimming shortened V by 5 bases and J by 4 bases, and 11 bases separated the two germline ends. CDR1 GTSNPN and CDR2 SVGIG come from the germline V gene (reference sequence). The CDR3 DNA is TGTGCCTGGGAGCAGGGGAATAATGAAAAACTGTTTTTT. It specifies CAWEQGNNEKLFF.

The V call is TRBV18, the J call TRBJ2-1; 9 bases line up with TRBD1. This CDR3 region has 16 residues. Per germline, CDR1 KGHSH and CDR2 LQKENI. Trimming took 2 bases from V and 6 from J; bases not matched to a gene: 8. The CDR3 DNA is TGTGCCAGCTCACCAAAGGACAGGGGAAACCGCAATGAGCAGTTCTTC. The encoded protein is CASSPKDRGNRNEQFF.

The chain has TRBV30 and TRBJ1-1, with D possibly matching TRBD1 (5 bases). CDR3 length: 12 residues. The V gene lost 6 bases and the J gene lost 8 bases, with 16 bases spanning the gap. CDR1 and CDR2 (germline): GTSNPN, SVGIG (reference sequence). CDR3 nucleotide sequence: TGTGCCTGTCAGGGTCCCTCAGGGGAAGCTTTCTTT. Translated: CACQGPSGEAFF.

The chain employs TRBV30 and TRBJ2-1, with TRBD2 matching over 11 bases. The V segment lost 2 bases and the J segment 5 bases; nucleotides outside the gene matches: 5. This CDR3 has 15 residues. Germline V gene sequence: CDR1 GTSNPN, CDR2 SVGIG (reference sequence). CDR3 amino acids: CAWSIGTSGNNEQFF. The CDR3 coding sequence is TGTGCCTGGAGTATAGGGACTAGCGGCAACAATGAGCAGTTCTTC.

V is TRBV6-5 and J is TRBJ2-5; possible D gene TRBD2, 6 bases. Deletions cut 4 bases from V and 5 bases from J, with 14 bases between. Germline lookup yields CDR1 MNHEY and CDR2 SVGAGI. CDR3 length equals 14 residues. DNA of the CDR3: TGTGCCAGCAGTTCGGGGGTGGAAGGGGAGACCCAGTACTTC. This translates into CASSSGVEGETQYF.

The J gene is TRBJ1-5, the V gene TRBV19, with 8 bases that match TRBD1. Trimming took 6 bases from V and 9 from J; bases not matched to a gene: 13. Germline-derived CDR1 and CDR2 are LNHDA and SQIVND (reference sequence). The CDR3 has 15 amino acids. CDR3 bases: TGTGCCAGTAGGGTATGGCAGGGGGCCTCTCGGCCCCAGCATTTT. It yields the protein CASRVWQGASRPQHF.

The chain uses TRBV5-4 and TRBJ2-5; no clear D. CDR1 is SGHNT, CDR2 YYREEE, per germline (reference sequence). The CDR3 totals 15 residues. Trimming took off 2 bases at V and 1 base at J, with 12 bases between the two ends. CDR3 in amino acids: CASSFSAGPQETQYF. In DNA form, the CDR3 reads TGTGCCAGCAGCTTCAGTGCTGGGCCCCAAGAGACCCAGTACTTC.

This clone was detected once. The chain combines TRBV7-9 with TRBJ2-3; D might be TRBD2 (6 bases). V was cut by 7 bases and J by 7 bases, with 18 bases left in between. This CDR3 is 14 amino acids long. Per the germline V gene, CDR1 is SEHNR and CDR2 is FQNEAQ (reference sequence). The CDR3 sequence is CASIPGLPTHTQYF. CDR3 bases: TGTGCCAGCATCCCGGGACTCCCTACCCATACGCAGTATTTT.

J is TRBJ2-4 and V is TRBV19; 8 bases fit TRBD1. This CDR3 has 15 residues. CDR1 and CDR2 (germline): LNHDA, SQIVND (reference sequence). The J segment lost 5 bases and the V segment lost 6 bases, leaving 9 bases of the junction unmatched. The CDR3 bases are TGTGCCAGTAGGCAACGACAGGGGACCGAAAACATTCAGTACTTC. Its translation: CASRQRQGTENIQYF. Full variable domain (outside the CDR3, taken from reference TRBV19 and TRBJ2-4): DGGITQSPKYLFRKEGQNVTLSCEQNLNHDAMYWYRQDPGQGLRLIYYSQIVNDFQKGDIAEGYSVSREKKESFPLTVTSAQKNPTAFYLCASRQRQGTENIQYFGAGTRLSVL.

V is TRBV10-1 and J is TRBJ2-3, with a tentative D call TRBD2 (5 bases). There are 16 residues in the CDR3. CDR1 is WNHNN and CDR2 is SYGVQD in the germline V gene (reference sequence). V was clipped by 2 bases and J by 2 bases, with 14 bases between them. The CDR3 loop reads CASSEALRGSTDTQYF. CDR3 in DNA: TGCGCCAGCAGTGAGGCACTCCGAGGGTCCACAGATACGCAGTATTTT.

This clone came up once. The CDR3 nucleotides are TGTGCCAGCAGCCCTCGGACAGGGCTCCTCTATGGCTACACCTTC. Its translation: CASSPRTGLLYGYTF. This chain connects TRBV7-6 to TRBJ1-2; TRBD1 agrees at 8 bases. The V and J ends lost 5 bases and 4 bases, in that order; junction bases with no gene match: 9. Germline V lookup: CDR1 SGHVS, CDR2 FNYEAQ. This CDR3 region has 15 residues.

V gene TRBV7-2 combines with J gene TRBJ1-5, with D possibly TRBD1 on 5 matching bases. V was cut by 0 bases and J by 3 bases, with 9 bases left in between. CDR3 length: 15 residues. Germline V gene sequence: CDR1 SGHTA, CDR2 FQGNSA. The CDR3 region is CASSLAGGANQPQHF. Here the CDR3 DNA reads TGTGCCAGCAGCTTAGCCGGTGGGGCCAATCAGCCCCAGCATTTT.

This chain uses TRBV7-3 with TRBJ2-7, with 9 bases matching TRBD1. Trimming at V came to 1 base and at J to 3 bases, leaving 7 bases not matched to a gene. The CDR3 spans 16 residues. CDR1 SGHTA and CDR2 FQGTGA come from the germline V gene. This CDR3 reads CASSLRAGTGSYEQYF. CDR3 DNA sequence: TGTGCCAGCAGCTTAAGGGCCGGGACAGGGAGCTACGAGCAGTACTTC. Filled out from reference TRBV7-3 and TRBJ2-7, the complete variable domain reads GAGVSQTPSNKVTEKGKYVELRCDPISGHTALYWYRQSLGQGPEFLIYFQGTGAADDSGLPNDRFFAVRPEGSVSTLKIQRTERGDSAVYLCASSLRAGTGSYEQYFGPGTRLTVT.

In its sample, this clone was seen many times. The V call is TRBV5-1, the J call TRBJ2-7; 13 nucleotides match TRBD2. V lost 3 bases to trimming and J lost 5 bases; unmatched junction nucleotides: 8. Germline V gene sequence: CDR1 SGHRS, CDR2 YFSETQ. The CDR3 covers 16 residues. The CDR3 protein is CASSSLTSGGVHEQYF. As DNA, the CDR3 is TGCGCCAGCAGCTCCCTCACTAGCGGGGGGGTCCACGAGCAGTACTTC. The full variable domain, completed using reference TRBV5-1 and TRBJ2-7, is KAGVTQTPRYLIKTRGQQVTLSCSPISGHRSVSWYQQTPGQGLQFLFEYFSETQRNKGNFPGRFSGRQFSNSRSEMNVSTLELGDSALYLCASSSLTSGGVHEQYFGPGTRLTVT.

This sequence joins TRBV7-9 and TRBJ2-3, with 7 bases fitting TRBD2. Germline values: CDR1 SEHNR, CDR2 FQNEAQ (reference sequence). Trimming cost V 1 base and J 2 bases; bases outside gene matches: 6. The CDR3 is 16 amino acids. The DNA of the CDR3 is TGTGCCAGCAGCTTAGGCGGGGGTAGTCCCACAGATACGCAGTATTTT. This codes for CASSLGGGSPTDTQYF.

This clone was picked up one time. The J gene is TRBJ2-7, the V gene TRBV29-1, with D hard to call. Germline V CDR1 and CDR2: SQVTM, ANQGSEA. Trimming left V 6 bases short and J 3 bases short, with 15 bases between. The CDR3 sequence is 13 residues long. The CDR3 here is CSVSQDNYYEQYF. In DNA, the CDR3 is TGCAGCGTGTCCCAGGATAATTACTACGAGCAGTACTTC.

This clone was observed a single time. The chain recombines TRBV9 with TRBJ2-1; 7 bases map to TRBD1. Germline CDR1 and CDR2: SGDLS and YYNGEE. The J segment lost 8 bases and the V segment lost 4 bases, leaving 9 bases of the junction unmatched. The CDR3 covers 14 residues. CDR3 amino acids: CASSPRQGMDEQFF. DNA of the CDR3: TGTGCCAGCAGCCCCAGACAGGGTATGGATGAGCAGTTCTTC. The whole variable domain, remainder taken from reference TRBV9 and TRBJ2-1, is DSGVTQTPKHLITATGQRVTLRCSPRSGDLSVYWYQQSLDQGLQFLIQYYNGEERAKGNILERFSAQQFPDLHSELNLSSLELGDSALYFCASSPRQGMDEQFFGPGTRLTVL.

The chain is built from TRBV4-3 and TRBJ2-5; TRBD1 matches 10 bases. Germline V CDR1 and CDR2: LGHNA, YSLEER. Trimming cost V 1 base and J 5 bases; bases outside gene matches: 16. The CDR3 consists of 19 residues. This CDR3 reads CASSQANHPWTGGMETQYF. In DNA form, the CDR3 reads TGCGCCAGCAGCCAAGCTAACCATCCCTGGACAGGGGGAATGGAGACCCAGTACTTC.

The rearrangement joins TRBV14 to TRBJ1-1; maybe TRBD1 (5 bases). This CDR3 has 18 amino acids. Germline CDR1 SGHDN, CDR2 FVKESK. Trimming removed 5 bases at V and 4 bases at J, with 26 bases between. The chain's CDR3 is CASSELTVLAGVGTEAFF. In nucleotides, the CDR3 is TGTGCCAGCAGCGAATTGACTGTATTGGCGGGGGTGGGCACTGAAGCTTTCTTT.

This clone turned up a few times. The J gene is TRBJ1-1, the V gene TRBV4-1; TRBD1 might be the D (5 bases). The V end lost 4 bases, the J end lost 7 bases, and 7 bases lay between the germline ends. This CDR3 comprises 11 residues. Germline loops: CDR1 MGHRA, CDR2 YSYEKL. The CDR3 DNA sequence: TGCGCCAGCAGCCCGGGACTTGAAGCTTTCTTT. Protein sequence: CASSPGLEAFF.

In its sample, this clone was seen once. CDR3 residues: CASTPGTGRSPLHF. The CDR3 nucleotides read TGTGCCTCGACCCCCGGGACAGGGCGGTCACCCCTCCACTTT. The chain joins TRBV30 to TRBJ1-6; 9 bases agree with TRBD1. Losses at the gene ends were 7 bases for V and 10 bases for J; bases not matched to a gene: 11. The CDR3 has 14 amino acids. Germline values: CDR1 GTSNPN, CDR2 SVGIG (reference sequence).

This chain links TRBV7-6 with TRBJ2-2; 10 bases agree with TRBD2. The CDR3 extends over 18 amino acids. Germline V gene lookup returns CDR1 SGHVS and CDR2 FNYEAQ. Trimming took 1 base from V and 4 from J; bases not matched to a gene: 9. DNA of the CDR3: TGTGCCAGCAGCTTAGAGTCGGCTGGACTAGCGGTCACCGGGGAGCTGTTTTTT. Encoded protein: CASSLESAGLAVTGELFF.

J is TRBJ2-7 and V is TRBV7-2, with TRBD1 as a possible D gene (6 bases). Germline V gene lookup returns CDR1 SGHTA and CDR2 FQGNSA. The CDR3 extends over 15 amino acids. The V and J ends lost 5 bases and 0 bases respectively, with 14 bases between them. CDR3 sequence reads: CASSLTGQSSYEQYF. CDR3 in DNA: TGTGCCAGCAGCCTTACAGGGCAGAGCTCCTACGAGCAGTACTTC.